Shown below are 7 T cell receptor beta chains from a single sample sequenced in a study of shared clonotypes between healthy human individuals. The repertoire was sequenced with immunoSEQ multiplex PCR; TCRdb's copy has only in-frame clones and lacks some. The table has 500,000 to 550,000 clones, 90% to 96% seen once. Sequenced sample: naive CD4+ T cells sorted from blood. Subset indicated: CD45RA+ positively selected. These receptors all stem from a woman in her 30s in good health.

DNA of the CDR3: TGCGCCAGCAGCATCGACGGACAGGGTGGGGGCTACACCTTC. It yields the protein CASSIDGQGGGYTF. The rearrangement uses TRBV5-1 and TRBJ1-2; 8 bases are shared with TRBD1. CDR1 SGHRS and CDR2 YFSETQ come from the germline V gene. Trimming took 4 bases from V and 8 from J; bases not matched to a gene: 10. The CDR3 totals 14 residues.

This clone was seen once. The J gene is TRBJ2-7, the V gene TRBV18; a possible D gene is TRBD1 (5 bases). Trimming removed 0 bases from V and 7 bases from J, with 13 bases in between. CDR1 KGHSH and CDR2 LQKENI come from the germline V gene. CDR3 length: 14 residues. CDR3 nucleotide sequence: TGTGCCAGCTCACCACCGGGGCTACCGCGGGAGCAGTACTTC. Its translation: CASSPPGLPREQYF.

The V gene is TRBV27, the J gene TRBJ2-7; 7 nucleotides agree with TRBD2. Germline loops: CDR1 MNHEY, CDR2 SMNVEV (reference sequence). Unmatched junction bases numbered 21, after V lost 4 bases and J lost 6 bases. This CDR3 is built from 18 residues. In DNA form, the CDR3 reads TGTGCCAGCAGTTCCCGGTGTAGGGGAGAAGGGACTAATTGCGAGCAGTACTTC. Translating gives CASSSRCRGEGTNCEQYF.

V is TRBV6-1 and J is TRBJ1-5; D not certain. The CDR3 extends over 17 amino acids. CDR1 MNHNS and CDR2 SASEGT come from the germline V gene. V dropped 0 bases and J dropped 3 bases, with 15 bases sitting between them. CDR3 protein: CASSEAGSSHSNQPQHF. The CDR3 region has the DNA TGTGCCAGCAGTGAAGCCGGGAGCAGCCACTCCAATCAGCCCCAGCATTTT.

CDR3 sequence (DNA): TGTGCCAGCAGCGAGTCTCGGGACAGCGATTCTGGGGCCAACGTCCTGACTTTC. It translates to CASSESRDSDSGANVLTF. This chain uses TRBV7-8 with TRBJ2-6; 7 nucleotides match TRBD1. V lost 5 bases, J lost 1 base, and 11 bases stayed unmatched. Germline V gene lookup returns CDR1 SGHVS and CDR2 FQNEAQ. The CDR3 has 18 amino acids.

The CDR3 loop reads CASSRDGYNEQFF. CDR3 DNA: TGTGCCAGCAGCCGGGACGGATACAATGAGCAGTTCTTC. The gene calls are TRBV5-4 and TRBJ2-1, with D perhaps TRBD1 or TRBD2 (5 bases each). CDR1 SGHNT and CDR2 YYREEE come from the germline V gene (reference sequence). The CDR3 is 13 amino acids. V was trimmed by 4 bases and J by 4 bases, leaving 9 bases between them. The full variable domain, completed using reference TRBV5-4 and TRBJ2-1, is ETGVTQSPTHLIKTRGQQVTLRCSSQSGHNTVSWYQQALGQGPQFIFQYYREEENGRGNFPPRFSGLQFPNYSSELNVNALELDDSALYLCASSRDGYNEQFFGPGTRLTVL.

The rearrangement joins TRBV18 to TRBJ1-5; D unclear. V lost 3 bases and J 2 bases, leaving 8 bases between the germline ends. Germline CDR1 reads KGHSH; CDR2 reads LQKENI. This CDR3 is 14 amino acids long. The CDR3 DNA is TGTGCCAGCTCACCGCGGGATGGCAATCAGCCCCAGCATTTT. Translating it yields CASSPRDGNQPQHF.